The 7 T cell receptor beta chains below were found in one sample sequenced in a study of OX40 agonist ivuxolimab in advanced cancers. Generated by immunoSEQ multiplex PCR, the TCRdb table keeps only in-frame clones and is missing some. This table holds 25,000 to 35,000 clones, approximately 84% found once. This sample comprised CD4+ or CD8+ T cells sorted from blood, obtained in a trial of the OX40 agonist ivuxolimab. Receptors originate from an adult with an advanced solid tumor such as melanoma, head and neck, liver or kidney cancer.

The chain links TRBV6-4 to TRBJ2-3; possible D gene TRBD2, 5 bases. The CDR3 extends over 14 amino acids. Germline assignment: CDR1 MRHNA and CDR2 SNTAGT. Trimming removed 3 bases from V and 2 bases from J, with 9 bases in between. DNA of the CDR3: TGTGCCAGCAGTGAGGCGGGCCTCACAGATACGCAGTATTTT. This encodes CASSEAGLTDTQYF.

In regard to this clone: One end of the junction is discordant with germline, which a read error may explain. The chain uses TRBV7-3 and TRBJ2-7; 7 bases fit TRBD2. Germline V gene lookup returns CDR1 SGHTA and CDR2 FQGTGA. This CDR3 region has 11 residues. Here the CDR3 DNA reads TGTGCCAGCAGCCAGGCGAAGGGACTATTATTC. This encodes CASSQAKGLLF.

Only one count was recorded for this clone. V and J are TRBV11-2 and TRBJ1-1; no clear D gene. Trimming removed 5 bases from V and 6 bases from J, with 10 bases in between. CDR1 and CDR2 (germline): SGHAT, FQNNGV. The CDR3 extends over 12 amino acids. In nucleotides, the CDR3 is TGTGCCAGCAGCACGCTTTGGGCTGAAGCTTTCTTT. It yields the protein CASSTLWAEAFF.

The chain is built from TRBV4-1 and TRBJ2-1; TRBD2 matches 7 bases. This CDR3 spans 17 amino acids. V was pared by 4 bases and J by 4 bases, with 13 bases of the junction left unmatched. Germline V gives CDR1 MGHRA, CDR2 YSYEKL. CDR3 residues: CASSLTAGASGYNEQFF. The CDR3 DNA is TGCGCCAGCAGCCTGACAGCCGGGGCTAGCGGATACAATGAGCAGTTCTTC.

The chain couples TRBV27 to TRBJ1-1; D remains unclear. Germline V CDR1 and CDR2: MNHEY, SMNVEV (reference sequence). The length of the CDR3 is 13 residues. Between the trimmed V and J ends, which lost 5 bases and 1 base, there was a span of 8 bases. In DNA form, the CDR3 reads TGTGCCAGCAGTCAGCAATGGAACACTGAAGCTTTCTTT. As protein: CASSQQWNTEAFF.

The chain combines TRBV27 with TRBJ1-4; 10 bases agree with TRBD1. The germline V gene encodes CDR1 MNHEY and CDR2 SMNVEV (reference sequence). This CDR3 comprises 15 residues. V gave up 5 bases and J gave up 5 bases; unmatched junction bases: 5. The CDR3 region is CASSPLGQGNEKLFF. In DNA form, the CDR3 reads TGTGCCAGCAGTCCACTGGGACAGGGGAATGAAAAACTGTTTTTT.

The chain recombines TRBV27 with TRBJ1-4; D is possibly TRBD1 (5 bases). The CDR3 length is 12 residues. V lost 6 bases and J lost 7, with 9 bases in between. CDR1 and CDR2 from the germline V gene are MNHEY and SMNVEV (reference sequence). CDR3 coding DNA: TGTGCCAGCAGGGGGGGTCGTGAAAAACTGTTTTTT. Amino acid sequence: CASRGGREKLFF.